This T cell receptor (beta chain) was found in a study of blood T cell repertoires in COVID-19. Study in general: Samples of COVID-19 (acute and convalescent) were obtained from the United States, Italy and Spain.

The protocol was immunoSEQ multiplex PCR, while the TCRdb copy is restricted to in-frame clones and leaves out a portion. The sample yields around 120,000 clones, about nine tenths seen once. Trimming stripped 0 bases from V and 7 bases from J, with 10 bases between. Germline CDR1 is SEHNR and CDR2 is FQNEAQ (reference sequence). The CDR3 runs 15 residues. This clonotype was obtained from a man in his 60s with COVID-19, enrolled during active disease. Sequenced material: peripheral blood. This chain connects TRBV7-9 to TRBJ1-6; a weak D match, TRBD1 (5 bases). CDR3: CASSLARDFNSPLHF. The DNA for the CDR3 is TGTGCCAGCAGCTTAGCGAGGGACTTCAATTCACCCCTCCACTTT.